The next 13 T cell receptor beta chains were all read from a single sample in a study of beta chain features in type 1 diabetes. The study, taken as a whole, reports: Researchers report that Type 1 diabetes patients had moderately but significantly shorter TCRB CDR3s across all four CD4+ subsets.

The isolated RNA, all of it, was reverse transcribed, so expressed TCRB transcripts were what got sequenced. Method: immunoSEQ multiplex PCR; TCRdb's copy keeps in-frame clones and lacks some. The repertoire holds approximately 150,000 clones, roughly 10% seen once, with roughly 0.75% in the top ten. Their antigens remain unidentified. The sequenced material came from central memory CD4+ T cells from blood. The receptors were gathered from a man under 40 with type 1 diabetes.

This clone has only a few counts. The chain has TRBV5-4 and TRBJ1-6; 7 bases fit TRBD1. In germline, CDR1 is SGHNT, CDR2 YYREEE (reference sequence). The CDR3 is 17 amino acids. The J segment lost 7 bases and the V segment lost 4 bases, leaving 14 bases of the junction unmatched. The CDR3 sequence is CASSVTGSGTANSPLHF. CDR3 nucleotides: TGTGCCAGCAGCGTGACGGGTTCCGGGACAGCAAATTCACCCCTCCACTTT.

This clone was observed a few times. The V gene is TRBV7-2, the J gene TRBJ2-2; D is possibly TRBD1 (5 bases). Germline assignment: CDR1 SGHTA and CDR2 FQGNSA. This CDR3 spans 14 amino acids. Trimming left V 2 bases short and J 5 bases short, with 9 bases between. The CDR3: CASSLRGPTGELFF. The CDR3 region has the DNA TGTGCCAGCAGCTTAAGGGGCCCGACCGGGGAGCTGTTTTTT.

V is TRBV19 and J is TRBJ1-5; 7 nucleotides match TRBD1. The CDR3 is 15 residues long. The germline CDR1 and CDR2 sequences are LNHDA and SQIVND (reference sequence). With 7 bases clipped from V and 2 bases from J, the junction kept 8 bases outside the gene matches. CDR3 sequence (DNA): TGTGCCAGTACCCCCGTCGACAGGGGCAATCAGCCCCAGCATTTT. The encoded protein is CASTPVDRGNQPQHF.

This clone was seen a few times. The rearrangement uses TRBV7-6 and TRBJ1-4; TRBD1 might be the D (6 bases). Germline lookup yields CDR1 SGHVS and CDR2 FNYEAQ. The V gene lost 5 bases and the J gene lost 4 bases, with 14 bases spanning the gap. The CDR3 covers 15 residues. CDR3: CASSPQGLGNEKLFF. CDR3 coding DNA: TGTGCCAGCAGCCCTCAGGGGTTAGGTAATGAAAAACTGTTTTTT. Full variable domain (missing parts from reference TRBV7-6 and TRBJ1-4): GAGVSQSPRYKVTKRGQDVALRCDPISGHVSLYWYRQALGQGPEFLTYFNYEAQQDKSGLPNDRFSAERPEGSISTLTIQRTEQRDSAMYRCASSPQGLGNEKLFFGSGTQLSVL.

This clone turned up a few times. The chain is built from TRBV28 and TRBJ1-5, with a weak D call TRBD1 (5 bases). Per the germline V gene, CDR1 is MDHEN and CDR2 is SYDVKM. The V and J ends lost 7 bases and 1 base respectively, with 20 bases between them. The CDR3 spans 17 residues. CDR3 loop: CASTPPSWGGSNQPQHF. The DNA for the CDR3 is TGTGCCAGCACCCCTCCCTCCTGGGGCGGCAGCAATCAGCCCCAGCATTTT. The whole variable domain, remainder taken from reference TRBV28 and TRBJ1-5, is DVKVTQSSRYLVKRTGEKVFLECVQDMDHENMFWYRQDPGLGLRLIYFSYDVKMKEKGDIPEGYSVSREKKERFSLILESASTNQTSMYLCASTPPSWGGSNQPQHFGDGTRLSIL.

This clone was seen a few times. This CDR3 is CASSLRTGGNYGYTF. In DNA form, the CDR3 reads TGTGCCAGCAGCCTCCGGACAGGGGGTAACTATGGCTACACCTTC. This sequence joins TRBV9 and TRBJ1-2; 10 nucleotides agree with TRBD1. CDR1 is SGDLS and CDR2 is YYNGEE in the germline V gene. The CDR3 is made up of 15 amino acids. Trimming removed 4 bases from V and 1 base from J; junction bases left unmatched: 4.

This clone was seen a handful of times. The chain combines TRBV5-4 with TRBJ2-2; D is possibly TRBD1 (7 bases). This CDR3 is 16 amino acids long. The V and J ends lost 5 bases and 5 bases respectively, with 19 bases between them. Germline V gives CDR1 SGHNT, CDR2 YYREEE (reference sequence). CDR3 nucleotide sequence: TGTGCCAGCAGGCCGAACAGGGGCGCGGGAACCGGGGAGCTGTTTTTT. Translated, it gives CASRPNRGAGTGELFF.

The J gene is TRBJ2-7, the V gene TRBV28, with 8 nucleotides matching TRBD2. Germline trimming cut 4 bases from V and 5 bases from J; bases unmatched to any gene: 7. Germline assignment: CDR1 MDHEN and CDR2 SYDVKM. This CDR3 comprises 14 residues. The CDR3 sequence: CASSSAGTRDEQYF. The CDR3 nucleotides are TGTGCCAGCAGTTCCGCCGGGACTAGGGACGAGCAGTACTTC.

This clone was detected only a few times. This rearrangement joins TRBV7-8 to TRBJ2-6; no clear D. The CDR3 has 14 residues. The germline gives CDR1 SGHVS, CDR2 FQNEAQ. V was pared by 3 bases and J by 4 bases, with 7 bases between. This CDR3 is CASSFDIGANVLTF. The DNA for the CDR3 is TGTGCCAGCAGCTTTGACATCGGGGCCAACGTCCTGACTTTC.

This chain links TRBV28 with TRBJ2-1, with 9 positions matching TRBD2. This CDR3 is 15 amino acids long. Trimming at V came to 6 bases and at J to 9 bases, leaving 12 bases not matched to a gene. Germline values: CDR1 MDHEN, CDR2 SYDVKM. The CDR3 DNA is TGTGCCAGCAGAGGGTGGGGACTAGCACACATTGAGCAGTTCTTC. This translates into CASRGWGLAHIEQFF.

In this sample, this clone turned up a few times. Its ends do not fully match the called genes, so a read error is possible. The chain carries TRBV2 and TRBJ2-3; tentatively, D is TRBD2 (5 bases). Germline V CDR1 and CDR2: SNHLY, FYNNEI. The CDR3 runs to 15 residues. CDR3 coding DNA: TGTGCCAGCAGGGAAGGTTTGGGAGTCGCAGATACGCAGTATTTT. This translates into CASREGLGVADTQYF.

The chain combines TRBV2 with TRBJ2-5, with a tentative D call TRBD1 (6 bases). The CDR3 loop spans 13 amino acids. Germline loops: CDR1 SNHLY, CDR2 FYNNEI. Trimming removed 4 bases from V and 5 bases from J, with 11 bases in between. The CDR3 is CASSGERGETQYF. The DNA for the CDR3 is TGTGCCAGCAGTGGTGAGAGGGGGGAGACCCAGTACTTC.

The chain uses TRBV28 and TRBJ2-3, with D possibly TRBD1 on 6 matching bases. This CDR3 contains 17 residues. V was shortened by 1 base and J by 1 base, with 15 bases between the two germline ends. Germline V gene sequence: CDR1 MDHEN, CDR2 SYDVKM. CDR3 in amino acids: CASSLFHRARGTDTQYF. Here the CDR3 DNA reads TGTGCCAGCAGTTTATTCCACAGGGCTCGTGGCACAGATACGCAGTATTTT.